This entry concerns a single T cell receptor (beta chain). Its ends do not fully match the called genes, so a read error is possible. Germline V lookup: CDR1 SGHVS, CDR2 FNYEAQ. CDR3 length equals 14 residues. This sample is drawn from a study of tumor-infiltrating lymphocytes in oesophageal squamous cell carcinoma. Using its own MiXCR run on the PCR reads, TCRdb lists one record per CDR3 protein. The table shows about 19,000 distinct CDR3 sequences, with 30% to 50% occurring only once. Source material: blood. The V call is TRBV7-6, the J call TRBJ2-7; tentatively, D is TRBD2 (6 bases). This TCR was recovered from a male donor with esophageal squamous cell carcinoma. CDR3 in amino acids: CASSHQDYNSPLHF. The CDR3 nucleotides are TGTGCCAGCAGTCATCAGGACTATAATTCACCCCTCCACTTC.